This is a list of T cell receptor beta chains from one sample in a study of graft-versus-host responses after intestinal transplantation. TCRdb's copy holds only in-frame clones and misses some; the assay was immunoSEQ multiplex PCR. The table shows some 87,000 clones, with roughly 92% occurring only once. No cognate antigen is known for these TCRs. The sample in question was unstimulated CD4+ T cells sorted from spleen or lymph node cells, obtained before intestinal transplant. The source of these receptors is a human donor who received an intestinal transplant. Both conserved end residues are part of each CDR3. D genes are given only for firm matches. Not all rows give a size; the values are once, few, many and, for expanded clones, a class.

TRBJ2-3 | TRBV29-1 | TRBD1 | NA | TGCAGCGTTGAACCAAGACAGGGGGCGACGCAGTATTTT | CSVEPRQGATQYF
TRBJ2-7 | TRBV5-1 | NA | NA | TGCGCCAGCAGCCGACTCGGACAGATACTCGCTACTACGGCTGTCTACGAGCAGTACTTC | CASSRLGQILATTAVYEQYF
TRBJ2-3 | TRBV4-1 | TRBD2 | NA | TGCGCCAGCAGCCAAGTGACTAGCGCAGATACGCAGTATTTT | CASSQVTSADTQYF
TRBJ2-5 | TRBV28 | NA | NA | TGTGCCAGCAGAACCCGAGAGACCCAGTACTTC | CASRTRETQYF
TRBJ2-5 | TRBV18 | TRBD2 | NA | TGTGCCAGCTCACGTCTAGCGGGAGAGGGGCTAGCAAAAGAGACCCAGTACTTC | CASSRLAGEGLAKETQYF
TRBJ2-7 | TRBV27 | TRBD1 | NA | TGTGCCAGCAGTTTAAAGGGGGCAGGCTCCTACGAGCAGTACTTC | CASSLKGAGSYEQYF
TRBJ1-3 | TRBV15 | NA | NA | TGTGCCACCAGCAGAGGACTGGGTGCGAGTGGAAACACCATATATTTT | CATSRGLGASGNTIYF
TRBJ2-6 | TRBV5-5 | TRBD1 | NA | TGTGCCAGCAGCATGACAGGGGCCGGGGCCAACGTCCTGACTTTC | CASSMTGAGANVLTF
TRBJ1-1 | TRBV19 | NA | NA | TGTGCCAGTAGTATAGTCCGGGCGGGCAGGGGGAACACTGAAGCTTTCTTT | CASSIVRAGRGNTEAFF
TRBJ1-1 | TRBV7-9 | TRBD1 | NA | TGTGCCAGCAGCTTACTCCCGACAGGGGGCTACACTGAAGCTTTCTTT | CASSLLPTGGYTEAFF
TRBJ1-5 | TRBV4-1 | NA | NA | TGCGCCAGCAGCCAAGACGGACGGAGCAATCAGCCCCAGCATTTT | CASSQDGRSNQPQHF
TRBJ2-1 | TRBV7-9 | NA | NA | TGTGCCAGCAGCTTTGGAGCGAGGAATGAGCAGTTCTTC | CASSFGARNEQFF
TRBJ2-5 | TRBV27 | NA | NA | TGTGCCAGCAGTTTTGGGGGCGACGGCCGGGAGACCCAGTACTTC | CASSFGGDGRETQYF
TRBJ2-5 | TRBV2 | TRBD1 | NA | TGTGCCAGCAGCGACCGGACAGGGCCGCAAGAGACCCAGTACTTC | CASSDRTGPQETQYF
TRBJ1-1 | TRBV6-6 | NA | once | TGTGCCAGCAGCACGGCTAATACAGGGTACACTGAAGCTTTCTTT | CASSTANTGYTEAFF
TRBJ2-1 | TRBV19 | TRBD2 | NA | TGTGCCAGTAGTATCCCCCCCTGGGAAGCGGGAGCCACTACCCCTAGGTACAATGAGCAGTTCTTC | CASSIPPWEAGATTPRYNEQFF
TRBJ1-1 | TRBV7-9 | NA | NA | TGTGCCAGCAGCCCCCCCGGGGGGACCTTGAACACTGAAGCTTTCTTT | CASSPPGGTLNTEAFF
TRBJ2-5 | TRBV4-1 | NA | few | TGCGCCAGCAGGGGGCAGGGAGAAGAGACCCAGTACTTC | CASRGQGEETQYF
TRBJ1-3 | TRBV28 | NA | NA | TGTGCCAGCAGTTTACACTCTGGAAACACCATATATTTT | CASSLHSGNTIYF
TRBJ2-7 | TRBV7-2 | TRBD1 | NA | TGTGCCAGCAGCCTACGACAGGGGACAGGGATTCTCGAGCAGTACTTC | CASSLRQGTGILEQYF
TRBJ2-5 | TRBV2 | NA | NA | TGTGCCAGCAGTGACGCTAGCTGGGAGACCCAGTACTTC | CASSDASWETQYF
TRBJ1-2 | TRBV10-3 | NA | NA | TGTGCCATCAGTGCGAAACAGAGTTTCTATGGCTACACCTTC | CAISAKQSFYGYTF
TRBJ1-3 | TRBV7-2 | TRBD1 | NA | TGTGCCAGCAGCTTACGTGGACAGGGCTCTGGAAACACCATATATTTT | CASSLRGQGSGNTIYF
TRBJ1-2 | TRBV7-6 | TRBD1 | once | TGTGCCAGCAGCCAGCTCGGGACAGTCTATGGCTACACCTTC | CASSQLGTVYGYTF
TRBJ2-2 | TRBV18 | NA | NA | TGTGCCAGCTCACAGGACAGCCCAGTTAACACCGGGGAGCTGTTTTTT | CASSQDSPVNTGELFF
TRBJ2-1 | TRBV28 | TRBD2 | NA | TGTGCCAGCAGTTTATATCCGGCGCTAGCGGGCGAGGATGGTTACAATGAGCAGTTCTTC | CASSLYPALAGEDGYNEQFF
TRBJ2-7 | TRBV28 | TRBD1 | NA | TGTGCCAGCAGCCCACCGGGACAGGGGTTCTACGAGCAGTACTTC | CASSPPGQGFYEQYF
TRBJ2-1 | TRBV18 | TRBD2 | NA | TGTGCCAGCTCACCGGGACTAGCGGGAATAAATGAGCAGTTCTTC | CASSPGLAGINEQFF
TRBJ1-2 | TRBV2 | TRBD1 | once | TGTGCCAGCAGTGATCGACAGGGGCGCAGCTATGGCTACACCTTC | CASSDRQGRSYGYTF
TRBJ2-7 | TRBV21-1 | NA | NA | TGTGCCAGCAGCACCGCAGACAGATTAACCTACGAGCAGTACTTC | CASSTADRLTYEQYF
TRBJ2-7 | TRBV5-4 | TRBD1 | NA | TGTGCCAGCAGCAACCCCGCAGGGGGCCTCTCCTACGAGCAGTACTTC | CASSNPAGGLSYEQYF
TRBJ1-1 | TRBV6-1 | NA | NA | TGTGCCAGCAGTGTTTGGGTGCGGACTGAAGCTTTCTTT | CASSVWVRTEAFF
TRBJ2-5 | TRBV27 | TRBD1 | NA | TGTGCCAGCATCGCAACGGGACAGGGGGGAGAGACCCAGTACTTC | CASIATGQGGETQYF
TRBJ2-7 | TRBV5-1 | TRBD1 | NA | TGCGCCAGCAGCTGGGACAGGATCTCCTACGAGCAGTACTTC | CASSWDRISYEQYF
TRBJ1-2 | TRBV27 | NA | NA | TGTGCCAGCAGTTTGAGGAACTATGGCTACACCTTC | CASSLRNYGYTF
TRBJ2-3 | TRBV6-5 | NA | NA | TGTGCCAGCAGTTACTCGAAGGTGTCAGATACGCAGTATTTT | CASSYSKVSDTQYF
TRBJ2-7 | TRBV2 | NA | NA | TGTGCCAGCAGTGAAGAGGGCAGCTCCTACGAGCAGTACTTC | CASSEEGSSYEQYF
TRBJ1-1 | TRBV30 | NA | NA | TGTGCCTGGGGAAGGCGCTTGAACACTGAAGCTTTCTTT | CAWGRRLNTEAFF
TRBJ2-3 | TRBV11-3 | TRBD1 | once | TGTGCCAGCAGCTTCAGACAGGGGGCCGCAGATACGCAGTATTTT | CASSFRQGAADTQYF
TRBJ2-1 | TRBV9 | TRBD2 | NA | TGTGCCAGCAACCGACTAGCCACCATTAACAATGAGCAGTTCTTC | CASNRLATINNEQFF
TRBJ2-1 | TRBV7-8 | NA | NA | TGTGCCAGCAGCTTAGTCTCTTTCGGGAGCCTCTACAATGAGCAGTTCTTC | CASSLVSFGSLYNEQFF
TRBJ1-1 | TRBV18 | TRBD1 | medium-sized | TGTGCCAGCTCACCACGAGGAGGGGGCATGAACACTGAAGCTTTCTTT | CASSPRGGGMNTEAFF
TRBJ2-5 | TRBV29-1 | TRBD1 | NA | TGCAGCGTAAACAGGGGGGTTGTAGAGACCCAGTACTTC | CSVNRGVVETQYF
TRBJ2-4 | TRBV10-1 | NA | once | TGCGCCGTACATGGAGCCAAAAACATTCAGTACTTC | CAVHGAKNIQYF
TRBJ1-2 | TRBV5-1 | TRBD1 | NA | TGCGCCAGCAGCCAGGGGGGGGTCGCCCCCTATGGCTACACCTTC | CASSQGGVAPYGYTF
TRBJ1-1 | TRBV4-1 | TRBD1 | NA | TGCGCCAGCAGCGAGGGGAGGGGTCTTAAACAGGGGGGCACTGAAGCTTTCTTT | CASSEGRGLKQGGTEAFF
TRBJ1-1 | TRBV6-6 | NA | NA | TGTGCCAGCAGTTACTCGGGGGGGGACACTGAAGCTTTCTTT | CASSYSGGDTEAFF
TRBJ2-3 | TRBV7-9 | TRBD2 | NA | TGTGCCAGCAGCTTATACACTAGCGGGAGGGACACAGATACGCAGTATTTT | CASSLYTSGRDTDTQYF
TRBJ1-4 | TRBV2 | NA | NA | TGTGCCAGCAGTGAAGCTAGGGGCCTTGAAAAACTGTTTTTT | CASSEARGLEKLFF
TRBJ1-5 | TRBV2 | TRBD1 | NA | TGTGCCAGCAGTGAAAGGGGGACAGGGTTAAATCCCAATCAGCCCCAGCATTTT | CASSERGTGLNPNQPQHF
TRBJ2-7 | TRBV5-1 | NA | NA | TGCGCCAGCAGCTTGGGTGGCCTACAATACGAGCAGTACTTC | CASSLGGLQYEQYF
TRBJ1-2 | TRBV5-6 | NA | NA | TGTGCCAGCAGCTTGGGTCCGGATGGCTACACCTTC | CASSLGPDGYTF
TRBJ2-1 | TRBV7-9 | TRBD1 | once | TGTGCCAGCAGCTTAGTTGGGACAGGGAAAGGCAATGAGCAGTTCTTC | CASSLVGTGKGNEQFF
TRBJ2-1 | TRBV21-1 | NA | NA | TGTGCCAGCAGCAAATTCCCTCGCCGATTTAGGCAGTTCTTC | CASSKFPRRFRQFF
TRBJ2-7 | TRBV21-1 | NA | NA | TGTGCCAGCAGCGGCAAATACGAGCAGTACTTC | CASSGKYEQYF
TRBJ1-2 | TRBV30 | NA | NA | TGTGCCTGGCGAACCTTGGGGTGGGGGACCGATGGCTACACCTTC | CAWRTLGWGTDGYTF
TRBJ2-1 | TRBV15 | TRBD1 | NA | TGTGCCACCGGGGTAGGACAGGGGGATAGTAATGAGCAGTTCTTC | CATGVGQGDSNEQFF
TRBJ2-2 | TRBV4-1 | NA | NA | TGCGCCAGCAGCCAAGATTGGGGGAACACCGGGGAGCTGTTTTTT | CASSQDWGNTGELFF
TRBJ1-5 | TRBV5-5 | NA | once | TGTGCCAGCAGCTTGGGGCAGATTAATCAGCCCCAGCATTTT | CASSLGQINQPQHF
TRBJ2-7 | TRBV30 | TRBD2 | NA | TGTGCCTGGAGAAACAGACTAGCGGGAGTGGCGCAGTACTTC | CAWRNRLAGVAQYF